The T cell receptor (beta chain) under discussion was sequenced for a study of blood T cell repertoires in COVID-19. Study context: The United States, Italy and Spain supplied acute and convalescent COVID-19 samples. Sample material is recorded as cDNA or gDNA derived from T cells, B-cell-depleted T cells, or PBMCs.

Patients at the Seattle site were enrolled during active infection and followed longitudinally. Authors' analysis steps: Reference gene primer amplification in the assay estimated nucleated cell counts. Some clones are missing from TCRdb's copy, which holds only in-frame ones; the method was immunoSEQ multiplex PCR. V, J and clone size derive from that table, while D and trimming were established from the DNA sequence. The table shows roughly 480,000 clones, with 75% to 90% occurring only once. Trimming stripped 3 bases from V and 3 bases from J, with 12 bases between. The CDR3 runs to 15 residues. The V gene's germline CDR1 is SEHNR and CDR2 FQNEAQ (reference sequence).

Sequenced sample: peripheral blood. The V and J genes are TRBV7-9 and TRBJ2-4, with a weak D call TRBD1 (7 bases). The TCR sequence derives from a man aged 18-30 years with COVID-19, enrolled during active disease. The CDR3 bases are TGTGCCAGCAGCTTCCAGGGGGAGGACAAAAACATTCAGTACTTC. This sequence encodes CASSFQGEDKNIQYF.